Included here is one TCR beta chain sequence, with context. This sample is drawn from a study of technical replicates of blood from a few donors. The table came from immunoSEQ multiplex PCR; TCRdb's copy has only in-frame clones and leaves some out. The profile shows more than 90,000 clones, approximately 96% of them singletons. Sequencing was carried out using T cells isolated from PBMCs. This TCR derives from a human donor in good health.

This CDR3 reads CASSPAGQETQYF. In DNA, the CDR3 is TGTGCCAGCAGCCCAGCGGGCCAAGAGACCCAGTACTTC. This rearrangement joins TRBV7-9 to TRBJ2-5; perhaps TRBD2 as D (6 bases). The V and J ends lost 5 bases and 1 base respectively, with 8 bases between them. CDR1 is SEHNR and CDR2 is FQNEAQ in the germline V gene (reference sequence). The CDR3 is 13 amino acids.